This TCR beta chain originates from a study of blood T cell repertoires in COVID-19. Study in general: Collection of acute and convalescent COVID-19 samples took place in the United States, Italy and Spain. PBMCs, B-cell-depleted T cells, or T cells provided the cDNA or gDNA that made up the material.

Libraries were prepared by immunoSEQ multiplex PCR; TCRdb keeps only in-frame clonotypes and omits some of them. The sample holds about 220,000 clones, around 86% seen once. Seattle cases were enrolled at active infection and followed longitudinally. This CDR3 spans 16 amino acids. V trimming: 6 bases; J trimming: 7 bases; junction bases outside the gene matches: 15. Germline V gene sequence: CDR1 LNHDA, CDR2 SQIVND (reference sequence). The sample was peripheral blood. The TCR originated in a woman between 45 and 65 years old with COVID-19, enrolled during active disease. The gene calls are TRBV19 and TRBJ1-5; 7 bases fit TRBD1. CDR3 in DNA: TGTGCCAGTAGCCTGAATCCATACAGGGGAGGACAGCCCCAGCATTTT. Protein: CASSLNPYRGGQPQHF.